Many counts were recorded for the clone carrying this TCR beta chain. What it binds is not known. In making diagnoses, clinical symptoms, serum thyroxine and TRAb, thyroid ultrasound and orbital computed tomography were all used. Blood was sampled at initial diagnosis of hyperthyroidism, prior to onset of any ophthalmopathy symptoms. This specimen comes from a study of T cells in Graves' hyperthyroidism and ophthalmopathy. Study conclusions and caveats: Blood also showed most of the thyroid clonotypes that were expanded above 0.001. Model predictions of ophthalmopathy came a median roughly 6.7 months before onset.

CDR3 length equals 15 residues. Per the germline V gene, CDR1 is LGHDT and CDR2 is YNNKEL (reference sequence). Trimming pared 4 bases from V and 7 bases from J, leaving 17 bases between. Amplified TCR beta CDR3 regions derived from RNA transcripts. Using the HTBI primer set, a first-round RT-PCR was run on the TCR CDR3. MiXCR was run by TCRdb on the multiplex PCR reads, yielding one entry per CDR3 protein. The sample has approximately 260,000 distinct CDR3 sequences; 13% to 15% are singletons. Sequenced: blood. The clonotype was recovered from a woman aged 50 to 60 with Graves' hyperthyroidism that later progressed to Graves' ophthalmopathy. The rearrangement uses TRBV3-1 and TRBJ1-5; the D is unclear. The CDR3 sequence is CASSRNRGIGQPQHF. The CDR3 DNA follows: TGTGCCAGCAGCCGGAACCGGGGAATCGGCCAGCCCCAGCATTTT.